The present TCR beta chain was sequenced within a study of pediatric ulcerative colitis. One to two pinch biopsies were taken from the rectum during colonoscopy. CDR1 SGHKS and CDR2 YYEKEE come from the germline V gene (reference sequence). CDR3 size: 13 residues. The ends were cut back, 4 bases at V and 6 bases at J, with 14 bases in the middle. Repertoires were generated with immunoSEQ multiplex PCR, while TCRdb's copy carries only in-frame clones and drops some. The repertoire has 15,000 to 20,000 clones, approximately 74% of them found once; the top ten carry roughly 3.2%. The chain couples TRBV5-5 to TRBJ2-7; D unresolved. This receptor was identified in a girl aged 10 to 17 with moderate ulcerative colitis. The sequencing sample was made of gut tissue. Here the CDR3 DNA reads TGTGCCAGCAGCATGGTTGTTGGACGCGAGCAGTACTTC. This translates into CASSMVVGREQYF.